This TCR beta chain was identified in a study of PD-1 blockade in classical Hodgkin lymphoma (dated by TCRdb to 2020 to 2021). Broadly, across the study: Nivolumab dosing was 3 mg/kg intravenously every 2 weeks, continuing until either disease progression or unacceptable toxicity. To define a peripheral blood immune signature of response to PD-1 blockade in classical Hodgkin lymphoma, the study combined TCR beta sequencing with CyTOF.

The time point label, as the study defines it: cycle 2 day 1 (C2D1) of nivolumab. All trial patients had relapsed after autologous stem cell transplantation, with cohorts A, B and C differing in prior brentuximab vedotin exposure. The trial cohort included 45 to 65 patients with relapsed/refractory classical Hodgkin lymphoma, and each patient had a best overall response of complete response, partial response or progressive disease. Trial patients were treated with single-agent nivolumab in the multi-cohort phase II CheckMate 205 trial. Best overall response was determined by an independent review committee according to the 2007 International Working Group response criteria. Trial PBMCs were collected just before the start of nivolumab (C1D1) and during therapy at cycle 2 day 1 and cycle 4 day 1. Peripheral blood was collected in 8 mL Vacutainer Cell Preparation Tubes, from which PBMCs were isolated by centrifugation and then cryopreserved.

Notes on this clone: What antigen it recognizes has not been identified. No much larger clone exists at a distance of one base, and base qualities are not known.

The CDR3, cysteine through phenylalanine, is 17 amino acids long. The entry retains the CDR3 DNA only, 51 bases that are in frame from base 1. Sequences MNHEY (CDR1) and SMNVEV (CDR2) are obtained from the germline V gene (reference sequence). Trimming removed 1 base from V and 4 bases from J; the gene matches leave 5 bases unexplained. Here is what the overall study found, with its caveats: CD4+ but not CD8+ TCR diversity rose significantly by C4D1 (p=0.0027 vs p=0.16), most apparent in complete responders (p=0.02). Baseline TCR diversity was reported to be lower in newly diagnosed patients than in healthy donors and to be lower still in relapsed/refractory patients. The study was restricted to a single clinical trial cohort, and the causes of repertoire differences, possibly disease activity or prior therapy, were left undefined. Among trial patients, those achieving complete response had baseline diversity similar to that of newly diagnosed patients, while diversity was significantly lower in partial responders and progressors. Patients starting nivolumab less than 1 year after ASCT had lower diversity and were excluded from later analyses to avoid confounding by immune reconstitution.

Genomic DNA was isolated using the Qiagen DNeasy kit from unsorted PBMCs as well as from negatively selected CD4+ and CD8+ fractions. TCR beta CDR3 regions were amplified by immunoSEQ multiplex PCR using primers annealing to V and J segments. Amplification bias was minimized using a synthetic immune receptor repertoire, and residual bias was removed computationally after sequencing. Regarding the original processing steps: Repertoire diversity was quantified as the Shannon entropy index using custom Python scripts. Unsorted, CD4+ and CD8+ repertoires were analyzed separately, except in combined analyses where CD4+ and CD8+ sequences were merged in silico. A clone counted as expanded when the clone's frequency after treatment rose at least 2-fold relative to C1D1, and clones undetected at baseline were given a pseudocount of 0.5. Clones with 0 or 1 copy at C1D1 were classified as singleton clones, and clones with 2 or more copies were classified as non-singleton clones. Clones expanded in unsorted samples were annotated as CD4+, CD8+ or unknown by matching protein sequences in sorted samples from the same patient. Diversity changes from C1D1 to C4D1 were tested in paired samples using Wilcoxon tests. The source is immuneACCESS, and TCRdb retained only in-frame sequences with V and J called. Part of the clones is not carried over; for the studies checked, unresolved V genes explain less than half of this, and the remainder is unexplained. V and J calls and clone size are those listed in that table; D and trimming were worked out from the DNA. The sample yields over 60,000 clones; over 70% were counted once. Less than 9.5% of the sample comes from the top ten.

This chain is built from TRBV27 and TRBJ2-3; 13 junctional bases match TRBD2. The sequenced sample was peripheral blood mononuclear cells (PBMCs), obtained before the second cycle of nivolumab. The sequence was collected from a human donor with classical Hodgkin lymphoma. The CDR3: CASSLLLLAGGPDTQYF. The nucleotide sequence reads TGTGCCAGCAGTTTATTATTACTAGCGGGGGGGCCAGATACGCAGTATTTT.